What follows are 16 T cell receptor beta chains derived from one specimen sequenced in a study of blood T cells in healthy people across ages. Primers used in a second PCR of about 6 to 12 cycles were a sample-barcoded 5' primer and a J-beta primer mix. TCRdb re-called the 5' RACE reads with MiXCR, one entry per CDR3 protein. Counted here are around 1,100,000 distinct CDR3 sequences, more than 30% occurring once; the ten biggest clones make up 13%. The source material was blood. Receptor source: a man aged 18 to 30 in good health.

The chain has TRBV29-1 and TRBJ1-1; D is unclear. The V gene's germline CDR1 is SQVTM and CDR2 ANQGSEA. Deletions cut 3 bases from V and 5 bases from J, with 13 bases between. This CDR3 is built from 13 residues. CDR3 coding DNA: TGCAGCGTTGAGCGGGGAGCCGGGACTGAAGCTTTCTTT. This translates into CSVERGAGTEAFF.

In this sample, this clonotype turned up a few times. This rearrangement joins TRBV2 to TRBJ1-4; 8 positions match TRBD1. CDR3 length: 16 residues. With V trimmed by 6 bases and J by 3 bases, 9 bases remained unmatched. CDR1 is SNHLY, CDR2 FYNNEI, per germline. The CDR3 reads CASRPSRQGPNEKLFF. CDR3 sequence (DNA): TGTGCCAGCAGGCCATCTAGACAGGGGCCTAATGAAAAACTGTTTTTT.

This clonotype appeared a few times. The V gene is TRBV7-2, the J gene TRBJ1-2; D unresolved. This CDR3 region has 15 residues. Germline V gives CDR1 SGHTA, CDR2 FQGNSA. Trimming removed 0 bases from V and 8 bases from J, with 16 bases in between. CDR3 DNA: TGTGCCAGCAGCTTAGCGCACAGCTCCTCGGGCGGCTACACCTTC. This codes for CASSLAHSSSGGYTF.

The V call is TRBV28, the J call TRBJ1-6, with D unresolved. CDR3 length: 16 amino acids. Germline loops: CDR1 MDHEN, CDR2 SYDVKM. Trimming took 6 bases from V and 4 from J, leaving 16 bases between them. Here the CDR3 DNA reads TGTGCCAGCAGCCCCCAGAGCGGGGTTTATAATTCACCCCTCCACTTT. Encoded protein: CASSPQSGVYNSPLHF.

V and J are TRBV7-3 and TRBJ1-1; D is uncertain. Per the germline V gene, CDR1 is SGHTA and CDR2 is FQGTGA. The CDR3 is made up of 16 amino acids. V lost 5 bases and J lost 5, with 21 bases in between. CDR3 protein: CASSLGPSGLGTEAFF. For the CDR3, the DNA is TGTGCCAGCAGCCTCGGACCCTCTGGTCTGGGGACTGAAGCTTTCTTT.

The chain is built from TRBV5-8 and TRBJ1-1, with D possibly matching TRBD1 (5 bases). The CDR3 totals 11 residues. V dropped 4 bases and J dropped 7 bases, with 8 bases sitting between them. CDR1 and CDR2 from the germline V gene are SGHTS and YDEGEE. Here the CDR3 DNA reads TGTGCCAGCAGCGCAGGGTTTGAAGCTTTCTTT. It yields the protein CASSAGFEAFF.

The table lists this clonotype with a few counts. The chain combines TRBV29-1 with TRBJ1-2; D remains unclear. With 3 bases removed from V and 8 bases from J, the gap between germline ends came to 16 bases. CDR1 is SQVTM and CDR2 is ANQGSEA in the germline V gene. The CDR3 spans 13 residues. The CDR3 bases are TGCAGCGTTGACCCCCCGGCACTGGGCGGCTACACCTTC. It is translated as CSVDPPALGGYTF. The full variable domain, rest sourced from reference TRBV29-1 and TRBJ1-2, is SAVISQKPSRDICQRGTSLTIQCQVDSQVTMMFWYRQQPGQSLTLIATANQGSEATYESGFVIDKFPISRPNLTFSTLTVSNMSPEDSSIYLCSVDPPALGGYTFGSGTRLTVV.

This clonotype was seen a few times. The CDR3 spells CSVDYREGVNGIQYF. The CDR3, as DNA: TGCAGCGTTGACTACAGGGAAGGGGTAAATGGCATTCAGTACTTC. V gene TRBV29-1 combines with J gene TRBJ2-4; TRBD1 might be the D (6 bases). The germline gives CDR1 SQVTM, CDR2 ANQGSEA. This CDR3 has 15 residues. Trimming removed 3 bases from V and 9 bases from J, with 21 bases in between.

The chain has TRBV12-3 or TRBV12-4 and TRBJ2-5, with D perhaps matching TRBD2 (6 bases). This CDR3 region has 13 residues. CDR3 loop: CANKAGLPETQYF. The CDR3 DNA reads TGTGCAAACAAAGCGGGTCTCCCCGAGACCCAGTACTTC.

The table lists this clonotype with a count of one. The J gene is TRBJ1-1, the V gene TRBV20-1; D remains unclear. V was pared by 1 base and J by 7 bases, with 13 bases between. Looked up from germline, CDR1 is DFQATT and CDR2 is SNEGSKA (reference sequence). There are 13 residues in the CDR3. CDR3 region: CSARGRVVLEAFF. The CDR3 DNA reads as TGCAGTGCTAGAGGCCGGGTGGTGCTTGAAGCTTTCTTT.

This rearrangement joins TRBV20-1 to TRBJ2-5, with D hard to call. V gave up 0 bases and J gave up 7 bases, with 15 bases separating them. There are 14 residues in the CDR3. The V gene's germline CDR1 is DFQATT and CDR2 SNEGSKA (reference sequence). The CDR3 nucleotides are TGCAGTGCTAGAGATTCAGCCCAACTGGGGACCCAGTACTTC. This translates into CSARDSAQLGTQYF.

This clonotype was seen a few times. The chain links TRBV20-1 to TRBJ1-1; D gene uncertain. There are 13 residues in the CDR3. Trimming cost V 3 bases and J 4 bases, with 12 bases left between them. CDR1 and CDR2 from the germline V gene are DFQATT and SNEGSKA (reference sequence). The CDR3 nucleotides are TGCAGTGCTAGGCGGCAATCGGGCACTGAAGCTTTCTTT. Protein product: CSARRQSGTEAFF.

V is TRBV3-1 and J is TRBJ1-2; possible D gene TRBD1, 6 bases. This CDR3 has 15 residues. Between the trimmed V and J ends, which lost 4 bases and 7 bases, there was a span of 19 bases. In germline, CDR1 is LGHDT, CDR2 YNNKEL (reference sequence). CDR3 region: CASSRVDSPGGGYTF. CDR3 in DNA: TGTGCCAGCAGCCGAGTGGACAGCCCGGGCGGTGGCTACACCTTC. The entire variable domain, with the rest obtained from reference TRBV3-1 and TRBJ1-2, is as follows: DTAVSQTPKYLVTQMGNDKSIKCEQNLGHDTMYWYKQDSKKFLKIMFSYNNKELIINETVPNRFSPKSPDKAHLNLHINSLELGDSAVYFCASSRVDSPGGGYTFGSGTRLTVV.

This clonotype was recorded at least ten times. The junction and the germline gene differ at one end; a read error may be behind it. This chain joins TRBV7-2 and TRBJ2-1; D is unresolved. Looked up from germline, CDR1 is SGHTA and CDR2 is FQGNSA. This CDR3 region has 14 residues. In nucleotides, the CDR3 is TGCGCCAGCAGCTTGGGCAACTCCTACAATGAGCAGTTCTTC. This codes for CASSLGNSYNEQFF.

This CDR3 reads CSARALRGRTEAFF. The CDR3 coding sequence is TGCAGTGCTAGAGCCCTGAGAGGGCGCACTGAAGCTTTCTTT. The chain links TRBV20-1 to TRBJ1-1; no reliable D call. Trimming stripped 1 base from V and 4 bases from J, with 13 bases between. The CDR3 runs to 14 residues. Germline-derived CDR1 and CDR2 are DFQATT and SNEGSKA (reference sequence).

Note on this clonotype: The junction departs from the called germline gene at one end, perhaps through a read error. This sequence joins TRBV20-1 and TRBJ2-1, with TRBD2 matching 8 bases. Per the germline V gene, CDR1 is DFQATT and CDR2 is SNEGSKA (reference sequence). This CDR3 contains 15 residues. CDR3 protein: CSVKNGGDTYNEQFF. The CDR3 DNA reads as TGCAGTGTCAAAAACGGGGGGGATACCTACAATGAACAGTTCTTC.